This T cell receptor (beta chain) was captured in a study of blood T cells in healthy people across ages. Study-level points and caveats: Bulk PBMC profiling left naive and antigen-experienced comparisons inconclusive. With age, beta diversity per million T cells declined roughly linearly, significantly by 40.

It was roughly 10 milliliters of peripheral blood that were drawn from each donor. A J-beta primer mix and a sample-barcoded 5' primer were used in a second PCR of roughly 7 to 12 cycles. TCRdb analysed the 5' RACE reads with MiXCR anew, one entry per CDR3 protein. The table shows 580,000 or so distinct CDR3 sequences, with roughly 48% occurring only once. The CDR3 has 15 amino acids. Losses at the gene ends were 1 base for V and 11 bases for J; bases not matched to a gene: 9. Germline CDR1 reads MNHNY; CDR2 reads SVGAGI (reference sequence). This clonotype was found a few times. Its specificity is unknown. This may stem from a read error, because a much larger clone lies one nucleotide away.

The gene calls are TRBV6-6 and TRBJ2-5; 11 bases agree with TRBD2. The TCR was taken from a man aged 80 or over in good health. Sample: blood. This chain's CDR3 is CASSYFLAGGNEQYF. Here the CDR3 DNA reads TGTGCCAGCAGTTACTTTCTAGCGGGGGGAAATGAGCAGTACTTC.